These 29 T cell receptor beta chains came from one sample sequenced in a study of T cell responses to AZD1222 COVID-19 vaccine. Produced via immunoSEQ multiplex PCR; TCRdb's table is partial and in-frame only. The table shows under 130,000 clones, with around 91% occurring only once. The specimen was peripheral blood, collected on day 0 of AZD1222 vaccination. The receptor source for this set is an adult in good health.

The chain has TRBV10-1 and TRBJ2-4, with 8 bases lining up with TRBD1. CDR3 length: 12 residues. Germline V gene data show CDR1 as WNHNN and CDR2 as SYGVQD (reference sequence). With V trimmed by 4 bases and J by 10 bases, 3 bases remained unmatched. This CDR3 reads CASSAGGAIQYF. DNA of the CDR3: TGCGCCAGCAGTGCAGGGGGCGCGATTCAGTACTTC.

The chain combines TRBV20-1 with TRBJ1-2; 7 positions agree with TRBD1. This CDR3 has 13 residues. V was clipped by 3 bases and J by 8 bases; unmatched bases: 9. Looked up from germline, CDR1 is DFQATT and CDR2 is SNEGSKA (reference sequence). The CDR3 DNA follows: TGCAGTGCTAGTCAGGGACAGCCCCTAGGCTACACCTTC. Its translation is CSASQGQPLGYTF.

The rearrangement joins TRBV29-1 to TRBJ1-5; 9 bases are a match to TRBD1. The germline CDR1 and CDR2 sequences are SQVTM and ANQGSEA. V dropped 6 bases and J dropped 2; count of bases not matched to a gene: 2. The CDR3 runs 13 residues. The DNA for the CDR3 is TGCAGCGTGGGGACAGGGCGCAATCAGCCCCAGCATTTT. Protein: CSVGTGRNQPQHF.

The chain carries TRBV7-2 and TRBJ2-1; TRBD2 is a possible D gene (5 bases). From germline, CDR1 is SGHTA and CDR2 FQGNSA. CDR3 size: 15 residues. V was clipped by 3 bases and J by 7 bases, with 16 bases between them. The CDR3 sequence is CASSFLASFGNEQFF. In DNA, the CDR3 is TGTGCCAGCAGCTTCCTAGCCTCGTTTGGGAATGAGCAGTTCTTC.

The V gene is TRBV19, the J gene TRBJ2-7; D is perhaps TRBD1 (5 bases). From germline, CDR1 is LNHDA and CDR2 SQIVND (reference sequence). The V gene lost 3 bases and the J gene lost 2 bases, with 17 bases spanning the gap. This CDR3 is 16 amino acids long. The CDR3 reads CASSISFGRATYEQYF. The CDR3 region has the DNA TGTGCCAGTAGTATTAGTTTCGGCAGGGCAACCTACGAGCAGTACTTC.

This sequence joins TRBV7-9 and TRBJ2-3; D unclear. The germline V and J ends were trimmed by 2 bases and 5 bases, with 11 bases remaining between them. CDR3 length: 14 residues. Germline V gene data show CDR1 as SEHNR and CDR2 as FQNEAQ (reference sequence). The CDR3 here is CASSLPDVLDTQYF. The CDR3 coding sequence is TGTGCCAGCAGCTTACCCGACGTGTTAGATACGCAGTATTTT.

This clone was recorded only once. This chain joins TRBV3-1 (or the pseudogene TRBV3-2) and TRBJ2-5, with D perhaps TRBD2 (7 bases). This CDR3 has 14 residues. The germline CDR1 and CDR2 sequences are LGHDT and YNNKEL (reference sequence). V was trimmed by 1 base and J by 6 bases, leaving 12 bases between them. This CDR3 reads CASSQGGGRQTQYF. The CDR3 DNA is TGTGCCAGCAGCCAAGGGGGGGGGCGGCAGACCCAGTACTTC.

The chain is built from TRBV7-9 and TRBJ2-7; 9 nucleotides align to TRBD2. Germline-derived CDR1 and CDR2 are SEHNR and FQNEAQ (reference sequence). The ends lost 10 bases at V and 3 bases at J; junction bases unmatched: 16. CDR3 length: 16 amino acids. CDR3 nucleotides: TGTGCCACCCAGCCACAAAAGGGACTAGCAATCTACGAGCAGTACTTC. Protein: CATQPQKGLAIYEQYF.

The chain employs TRBV5-4 and TRBJ2-5; 9 bases are shared with TRBD2. The length of the CDR3 is 15 residues. The V gene's germline CDR1 is SGHNT and CDR2 YYREEE (reference sequence). V shed 7 bases and J 5 bases; nucleotides not matched to a gene: 12. DNA for the CDR3: TGTGCCAGCGGCACAACGCGGGAGGGCCGGGAGACCCAGTACTTC. It translates to CASGTTREGRETQYF.

The chain combines TRBV3-1 (or the pseudogene TRBV3-2) with TRBJ2-7, with unresolved D. In germline, CDR1 is LGHDT, CDR2 YNNKEL (reference sequence). CDR3 length: 14 residues. Trimming left V 1 base short and J 3 bases short, with 10 bases between. DNA of the CDR3: TGTGCCAGCAGCCAAGTAGGCAGTAACTACGAGCAGTACTTC. Translation gives CASSQVGSNYEQYF.

The chain employs TRBV7-2 and TRBJ2-2; 7 positions match TRBD2. V shed 4 bases and J 2 bases; nucleotides not matched to a gene: 4. This CDR3 has 15 residues. The germline V gene encodes CDR1 SGHTA and CDR2 FQGNSA. DNA of the CDR3: TGTGCCAGCAGCTCCGGACTAGGAAACACCGGGGAGCTGTTTTTT. Its translation: CASSSGLGNTGELFF.

This clone appeared a single time. The chain couples TRBV30 to TRBJ1-2; D not certain. CDR1 and CDR2 from the germline V gene are GTSNPN and SVGIG (reference sequence). This CDR3 is built from 13 residues. The V gene lost 3 bases and the J gene lost 0 bases, with 8 bases spanning the gap. Here the CDR3 reads CAWRDGANYGYTF. The DNA for the CDR3 is TGTGCCTGGAGGGACGGGGCTAACTATGGCTACACCTTC. Full variable domain (remainder filled in from reference TRBV30 and TRBJ1-2): SQTIHQWPATLVQPVGSPLSLECTVEGTSNPNLYWYRQAAGRGLQLLFYSVGIGQISSEVPQNLSASRPQDRQFILSSKKLLLSDSGFYLCAWRDGANYGYTFGSGTRLTVV.

This clone was observed a few times. CDR3 coding DNA: TGCGCCAGCAGCTTAAGTAGTTATGGCTACACCTTC. Amino acid sequence: CASSLSSYGYTF. The gene calls are TRBV5-1 and TRBJ1-2; D not certain. Germline CDR1 is SGHRS and CDR2 is YFSETQ. Trimming left V 2 bases short and J 5 bases short, with 7 bases between. CDR3 length: 12 residues.

The chain recombines TRBV6-5 with TRBJ2-7; D remains unclear. CDR1 is MNHEY, CDR2 SVGAGI, per germline. Trimming took off 5 bases at V and 0 bases at J, with 11 bases between the two ends. The CDR3 is 14 amino acids. The DNA for the CDR3 is TGTGCCAGCAGTCTCTACCTCCTCTCCTACGAGCAGTACTTC. This translates into CASSLYLLSYEQYF.

The genes are TRBV3-1 (or the pseudogene TRBV3-2) and TRBJ2-5; 12 bases agree with TRBD2. V dropped 6 bases and J dropped 4; count of bases not matched to a gene: 6. Germline loops: CDR1 LGHDT, CDR2 YNNKEL (reference sequence). The CDR3 totals 15 residues. CDR3 DNA: TGTGCCAGCAGGCTACTAGCGGGAGGACCAGAGACCCAGTACTTC. Translating it yields CASRLLAGGPETQYF.

V is TRBV10-3 and J is TRBJ2-3; the match to TRBD2 covers 13 bases. Germline loops: CDR1 ENHRY, CDR2 SYGVKD. The CDR3 loop spans 16 amino acids. After removal of 6 bases from V and 4 bases from J, the junction contained 7 bases not matched to a gene. The CDR3 nucleotides read TGTGCCATCAGGGAAGGACTAGCGGGAGCAGCAGATACGCAGTATTTT. Residues: CAIREGLAGAADTQYF.

The V gene is TRBV11-1, the J gene TRBJ2-6; no definite D call. V was clipped by 1 base and J by 2 bases, with 6 bases between them. Germline-derived CDR1 and CDR2 are SGHAT and FQDESV (reference sequence). The CDR3 is made up of 15 amino acids. CDR3 region: CASSLGLAGANVLTF. CDR3 sequence (DNA): TGTGCCAGCAGCTTAGGACTGGCTGGGGCCAACGTCCTGACTTTC.

The CDR3 DNA reads as TGTGCCTGGAGTGTAAAGGGGGTTCAGCCCCAGCATTTT. Protein product: CAWSVKGVQPQHF. The chain couples TRBV30 to TRBJ1-5; possible D gene TRBD1, 6 bases. This CDR3 spans 13 amino acids. CDR1 and CDR2 (germline): GTSNPN, SVGIG (reference sequence). Trimming cost V 0 bases and J 6 bases, with 9 bases left between them.

This clone came up once. The chain couples TRBV5-1 to TRBJ2-1; 10 bases fit TRBD2. After removal of 5 bases from V and 12 bases from J, the junction contained 14 bases not matched to a gene. CDR1 is SGHRS, CDR2 YFSETQ, per germline. This CDR3 contains 15 residues. The CDR3 here is CASRTTSGIRLGQFF. The CDR3 nucleotides are TGCGCCAGCAGGACAACTAGCGGGATTCGTTTGGGGCAGTTCTTC.

V and J are TRBV2 and TRBJ1-6; 9 nucleotides agree with TRBD1. The J segment lost 9 bases and the V segment lost 6 bases, leaving 9 bases of the junction unmatched. In germline, CDR1 is SNHLY, CDR2 FYNNEI. This CDR3 is 15 amino acids long. CDR3 sequence: CASRETGGESSPLHF. The CDR3 DNA follows: TGTGCCAGCAGGGAGACAGGGGGAGAAAGTTCACCCCTCCACTTT.

The V call is TRBV24-1, the J call TRBJ2-2, with D uncertain. The CDR3 runs 11 residues. Germline V CDR1 and CDR2: KGHDR, SFDVKD. With 9 bases removed from V and 8 bases from J, the gap between germline ends came to 9 bases. CDR3 sequence (DNA): TGTGCCACCGGGAACTTGGGGGAGCTGTTTTTT. Its protein is CATGNLGELFF.

The chain is built from TRBV4-3 and TRBJ1-1; the D gene is possibly TRBD1 (5 bases). Germline V lookup: CDR1 LGHNA, CDR2 YSLEER. V shed 1 base and J shed 5 bases, with 14 bases lying between them. CDR3 length: 15 residues. In DNA form, the CDR3 reads TGCGCCAGCAGCCAAGGTTTCAGGGTTGGGACTGAAGCTTTCTTT. Translation: CASSQGFRVGTEAFF.

The sample holds a few counts of this clone. The genes are TRBV28 and TRBJ2-7, with a tentative D call TRBD1 (6 bases). This CDR3 region has 14 residues. Germline assignment: CDR1 MDHEN and CDR2 SYDVKM. Trimming stripped 6 bases from V and 2 bases from J, with 14 bases between. DNA for the CDR3: TGTGCCAGCAGGTTACAGGGTTTGGCCTACGAGCAGTACTTC. The encoded protein is CASRLQGLAYEQYF.

The chain couples TRBV7-9 to TRBJ1-3; D perhaps matches TRBD1 (5 bases). V gave up 5 bases and J gave up 0 bases, with 11 bases separating them. Germline V gene lookup returns CDR1 SEHNR and CDR2 FQNEAQ (reference sequence). This CDR3 has 15 residues. The CDR3 region has the DNA TGTGCCAGCAGCCCGGGGGGGAGCTCTGGAAACACCATATATTTT. Its protein is CASSPGGSSGNTIYF. Filled out from reference TRBV7-9 and TRBJ1-3, the complete variable domain reads DTGVSQNPRHKITKRGQNVTFRCDPISEHNRLYWYRQTLGQGPEFLTYFQNEAQLEKSRLLSDRFSAERPKGSFSTLEIQRTEQGDSAMYLCASSPGGSSGNTIYFGEGSWLTVV.

The V call is TRBV5-1, the J call TRBJ2-2, with D maybe TRBD1 (5 bases). The V end was cut by 0 bases, the J end by 1 base, with 10 bases between. Germline lookup yields CDR1 SGHRS and CDR2 YFSETQ. CDR3 length: 16 residues. The CDR3 protein is CASSLESQGNTGELFF. The CDR3 DNA follows: TGCGCCAGCAGCTTGGAGTCGCAGGGGAACACCGGGGAGCTGTTTTTT.

The chain is built from TRBV5-4 and TRBJ2-7, with 8 positions matching TRBD1. Germline V gene sequence: CDR1 SGHNT, CDR2 YYREEE (reference sequence). This CDR3 has 15 residues. V shed 3 bases, J shed 2 bases, and the junction held 7 bases outside the gene matches. This CDR3 is CASSSGQGNTYEQYF. The CDR3 DNA follows: TGTGCCAGCAGCTCAGGACAGGGTAACACCTACGAGCAGTACTTC.

This chain connects TRBV9 to TRBJ2-7; TRBD1 aligns across 8 bases. The CDR3 sequence is 13 residues long. Germline-derived CDR1 and CDR2 are SGDLS and YYNGEE. V lost 3 bases to trimming and J lost 1 base; unmatched junction nucleotides: 0. For the CDR3, the DNA is TGTGCCAGCAGCGGGACAGGGTCCTACGAGCAGTACTTC. This codes for CASSGTGSYEQYF.

This clone has just one count. In DNA form, the CDR3 reads TGTGCCAGCAGCTTACTCTCAGGGTTCACTGAAGCTTTCTTT. The encoded protein is CASSLLSGFTEAFF. The rearrangement joins TRBV7-2 to TRBJ1-1; D is possibly TRBD1 (5 bases). This CDR3 is built from 14 residues. CDR1 and CDR2 (germline): SGHTA, FQGNSA. With 2 bases removed from V and 4 bases from J, the gap between germline ends came to 11 bases.

The chain employs TRBV7-2 and TRBJ1-5, with a weak D call TRBD1 (5 bases). Germline CDR1 SGHTA, CDR2 FQGNSA. There are 15 residues in the CDR3. Trimming stripped 0 bases from V and 3 bases from J, with 9 bases between. CDR3 amino acids: CASSLASGTNQPQHF. The CDR3 bases are TGTGCCAGCAGCTTAGCCTCCGGGACCAATCAGCCCCAGCATTTT.